The text below deals with one TCR beta chain. This clonotype was counted many times. Its antigen remains unidentified. Within one base of it there is no much larger clone, and no base qualities were kept. Sequenced using an Illumina HiSeq 2500. First-strand cDNA was synthesized with Superscript III and a set of TRAV- and TRBV-specific primers, covering both TCRalpha and TCRbeta chains. A roughly 19-cycle PCR with Phusion amplified the TCRs, pairing a constant-region primer with the adapter that was attached to the V primers. Isolated mRNA was amplified with the MessageAmp II aRNA Amplification Kit, using a 16-hour in vitro transcription at 37°C. The Dynabeads mRNA DIRECT Purification Kit was used to isolate the mRNA for TCR sequencing. A second 25-cycle Phusion PCR added indexed Illumina adapters, and products were purified with AMPure XP beads. Per the source publication's procedure: Custom Perl scripts pooled TCR sequences encoding the same protein, removed out-of-frame sequences and computed each clonotype's abundance. Any TCR sequence backed by just one read was left out of the analysis. Among the metrics used to describe the repertoires were Shannon entropy, Gini index, clonality, richness, and the frequency of TCRs shared between repertoires. TCRdb passed the public sequencing reads through fastp at Q25 and MiXCR, retaining productive beta sequences. Here each entry gathers all rows of one CDR3 protein and keeps the most common genes and DNA. The V and J calls were not made by the authors but by TCRdb's processing. In this sample the table shows tens of thousands of distinct CDR3 sequences, less than 40% of which occur a single time. The top ten hold around 10% of the sample.

The data were obtained in a study of low-dose radiotherapy and immunotherapy resistance in tumors (dated by TCRdb to 2022 to 2024). Regarding the research as a whole: In Cohort 1, each fraction delivered 0.5 Gy every 2 weeks, and the prescribed total PTV dose was 6.5 Gy. Patients in Cohort 2 were given 1 Gy per fraction every two weeks, for a total of 13 Gy across 26 weeks. Nivolumab was administered intravenously as a 240 mg flat dose every two weeks, and ipilimumab was administered intravenously at 1 mg/kg every six weeks. Every two weeks, patients got intravenous cyclophosphamide at 200 mg/m2, given one day ahead of each radiation and immunotherapy administration. Starting on cycle 1 day 1, patients took 300 mg of aspirin by mouth once daily for four cycles. No randomization into treatment groups was done for the people taking part in the trial. The translational analysis covered eight patients: three from the first dose cohort and the first five from the second dose cohort.

This specimen's time point label, interpreted: before trial treatment. Donors were enrolled in RACIN, a single-arm phase I dose-escalation trial in which nivolumab, ipilimumab, aspirin, low-dose cyclophosphamide and low-dose radiotherapy were combined. Eligible patients had advanced, TIL-negative solid tumors. V is pared back by 5 bases and J by 2 bases, with 6 bases lying between the germline termini. CDR1 and CDR2 were assigned from the germline V gene (reference sequence) as MNHNY and SVGAGI. The cysteine opens and the phenylalanine closes a CDR3 of 12 amino acids. Only CDR3 DNA is held: 36 bases, read in frame from base 1.

The sequences come from PBMCs, collected before treatment. The source is a female donor with ovarian cancer. The sequence links TRBV6-6 to TRBJ2-5, with an unclear D gene assignment. The CDR3 protein is CASSQAQETQYF. At the DNA level, the sequence is TGTGCCAGCAGTCAAGCGCAAGAGACCCAGTACTTC.